These 10 T cell receptor beta chains were sequenced from one sample in a study of T cells after yellow fever vaccination. TCRdb re-derived calls from the 5' RACE reads in MiXCR, one entry per CDR3 protein. The sample holds over 110,000 distinct CDR3 sequences; 7% to 9% are singletons and the top ten take roughly 0.77%. The source was CD4+ T cells sorted from PBMCs, collected 5 days after the yellow fever booster vaccination. Receptor source: a man aged 25 to 45 who received the YFV17D yellow fever vaccine.

Turning to this clonotype: Being one base from a much bigger clone, this may be a read error. The chain carries TRBV11-2 and TRBJ2-4, with D possibly being TRBD1 (5 bases). Germline V gene lookup returns CDR1 SGHAT and CDR2 FQNNGV. This CDR3 has 16 amino acids. CDR3 protein: CASSLELGPANNIQYF. The CDR3 DNA follows: TGTGCCAGCAGCTTAGAGTTGGGGCCAGCCAACAACATTCAGTACTTC.

This clonotype was recorded many times. V gene TRBV7-2 combines with J gene TRBJ2-1, with D possibly matching TRBD1 (6 bases). Trimming took 5 bases from V and 7 from J, leaving 12 bases between them. CDR3 length: 13 amino acids. Germline V gene sequence: CDR1 SGHTA, CDR2 FQGNSA. DNA for the CDR3: TGTGCCAGCAGCGCGCGGCAGGGGAATGAGCAGTTCTTC. Translating gives CASSARQGNEQFF.

The chain employs TRBV7-3 and TRBJ2-5; 9 nucleotides agree with TRBD2. Germline V gene lookup returns CDR1 SGHTA and CDR2 FQGTGA. CDR3 length: 14 amino acids. Losses at the gene ends were 4 bases for V and 5 bases for J; bases not matched to a gene: 5. The CDR3 region is CASSSHSGSETQYF. CDR3 coding DNA: TGTGCCAGCAGCTCCCATAGCGGGAGCGAGACCCAGTACTTC.

There are many counts of this clonotype. V gene TRBV6-5 combines with J gene TRBJ2-1, with 8 positions matching TRBD2. Germline assignment: CDR1 MNHEY and CDR2 SVGAGI. Trimming cost V 0 bases and J 3 bases; bases outside gene matches: 4. The CDR3 covers 16 residues. The chain's CDR3 is CASSYSRGTSYNEQFF. Here the CDR3 DNA reads TGTGCCAGCAGTTACTCGAGAGGGACTAGCTACAATGAGCAGTTCTTC.

This clonotype was recorded many times. The chain joins TRBV20-1 to TRBJ2-1; 13 bases agree with TRBD2. CDR3 size: 15 residues. Germline V gene sequence: CDR1 DFQATT, CDR2 SNEGSKA (reference sequence). V dropped 4 bases and J dropped 6; count of bases not matched to a gene: 6. In nucleotides, the CDR3 is TGCAGTGCTACCCCCGGGACTAGCGGGATCAATGAGCAGTTCTTC. Residues: CSATPGTSGINEQFF.

About this clonotype itself: A much larger clone is a single base away; this may be a read error. This chain connects TRBV24-1 to TRBJ2-5, with TRBD1 as a possible D gene (5 bases). The CDR3 consists of 14 residues. Between the trimmed V and J ends, which lost 5 bases and 2 bases, there was a span of 11 bases. Germline CDR1 is KGHDR and CDR2 is SFDVKD. In nucleotides, the CDR3 is TGTGCCACCAGTGTAGGGGCCTTTCAAGAGACCCAGTACTTC. As protein: CATSVGAFQETQYF.

The chain combines TRBV5-5 with TRBJ2-5, with D possibly matching TRBD2 (6 bases). V was shortened by 4 bases and J by 2 bases, with 12 bases between the two germline ends. The CDR3 is made up of 14 amino acids. Germline values: CDR1 SGHKS, CDR2 YYEKEE (reference sequence). This CDR3 reads CASSPTSRQETQYF. CDR3 nucleotides: TGTGCCAGCAGCCCGACTAGTAGGCAAGAGACCCAGTACTTC.

By sample fraction, this clonotype is medium-sized (0.01 to 0.1%). The chain employs TRBV7-8 and TRBJ2-1; D possibly corresponds to TRBD2 (5 bases). This CDR3 contains 15 residues. Germline V gives CDR1 SGHVS, CDR2 FQNEAQ. The V end lost 2 bases, the J end lost 8 bases, and 16 bases lay between the germline ends. The CDR3 nucleotides read TGTGCCAGCAGCTTACCCTCTAGCCCACTCCATGAGCAGTTCTTC. Its protein is CASSLPSSPLHEQFF.

This clonotype was observed at least ten times. The junction shows a germline mismatch at one end, possibly a read error. The genes are TRBV5-6 and TRBJ2-7; 9 nucleotides agree with TRBD2. The CDR3 covers 13 residues. In germline, CDR1 is SGHDT, CDR2 YYEEEE. The CDR3 coding sequence is TGTGCCAGCAGCTTGGGACTAGCGGCATTCGGGTGGTTC. It is translated as CASSLGLAAFGWF.

This clonotype has at least ten counts. The V call is TRBV4-3, the J call TRBJ2-1; 9 nucleotides agree with TRBD2. Per the germline V gene, CDR1 is LGHNA and CDR2 is YSLEER. J was trimmed by 2 bases and V by 4 bases; bases with no gene match: 6. The CDR3 totals 16 residues. For the CDR3, the DNA is TGCGCCAGCAGCCCACTTAGCGGGAGTGCCTACAATGAGCAGTTCTTC. Its translation is CASSPLSGSAYNEQFF.